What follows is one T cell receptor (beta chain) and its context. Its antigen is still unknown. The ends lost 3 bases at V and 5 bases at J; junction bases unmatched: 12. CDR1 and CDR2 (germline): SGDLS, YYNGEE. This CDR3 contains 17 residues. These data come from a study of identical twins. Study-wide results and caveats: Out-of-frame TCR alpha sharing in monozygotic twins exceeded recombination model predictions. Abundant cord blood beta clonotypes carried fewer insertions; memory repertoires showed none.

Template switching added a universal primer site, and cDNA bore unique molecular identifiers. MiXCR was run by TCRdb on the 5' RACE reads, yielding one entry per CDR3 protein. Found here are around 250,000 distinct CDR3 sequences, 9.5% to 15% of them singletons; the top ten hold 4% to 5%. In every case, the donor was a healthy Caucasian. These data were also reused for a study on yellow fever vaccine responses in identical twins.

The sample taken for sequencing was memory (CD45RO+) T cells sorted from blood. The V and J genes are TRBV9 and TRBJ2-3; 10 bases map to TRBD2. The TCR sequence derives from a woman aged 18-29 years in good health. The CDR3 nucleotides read TGTGCCAGCAGCGAGAGGGGGACTAGCGTTTATTTAGATACGCAGTATTTT. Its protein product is CASSERGTSVYLDTQYF. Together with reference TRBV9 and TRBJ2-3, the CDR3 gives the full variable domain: DSGVTQTPKHLITATGQRVTLRCSPRSGDLSVYWYQQSLDQGLQFLIQYYNGEERAKGNILERFSAQQFPDLHSELNLSSLELGDSALYFCASSERGTSVYLDTQYFGPGTRLTVL.